This T cell receptor (beta chain) emerged from a study of T cell clones after liver transplantation. Whole-study context: A pre-transplant mixed lymphocyte reaction with TCRbeta sequencing defined graft-donor-reactive clones followed in post-transplant blood. Timepoints were pre-transplant, pre-withdrawal, and after withdrawal was completed or failed. Study findings and constraints: Conclusions were preliminary, with small, heterogeneous patient groups.

Remarks on this clone: Antigen unknown.

The CDR3 has 15 amino acids. Germline V gene sequence: CDR1 MGHRA, CDR2 YSYEKL. Deletions cut 4 bases from V and 1 base from J, with 12 bases between. Libraries were prepared by immunoSEQ multiplex PCR; TCRdb keeps only in-frame clonotypes and omits some of them. Of around 110,000 clones in the sample, approximately 90% were seen once. This sample comprised CD4+ T cells from blood, obtained 12 months after liver transplant. This TCR was recovered from a human patient who received a liver transplant. Part of the T cells may come from the graft donor. The chain combines TRBV4-1 with TRBJ2-3; a weak D match, TRBD2 (6 bases). The CDR3 here is CASSLRDWGTDTQYF. DNA for the CDR3: TGCGCCAGCAGCCTCCGGGACTGGGGCACAGATACGCAGTATTTT.